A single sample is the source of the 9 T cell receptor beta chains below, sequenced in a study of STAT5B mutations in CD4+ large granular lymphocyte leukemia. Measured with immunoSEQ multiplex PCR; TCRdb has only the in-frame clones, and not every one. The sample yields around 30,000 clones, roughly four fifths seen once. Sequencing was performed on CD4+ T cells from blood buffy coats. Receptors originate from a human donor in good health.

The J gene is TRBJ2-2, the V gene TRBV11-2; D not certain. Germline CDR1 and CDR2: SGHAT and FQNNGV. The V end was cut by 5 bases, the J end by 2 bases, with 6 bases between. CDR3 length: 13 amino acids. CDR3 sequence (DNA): TGTGCCAGCAGCCGAGTAAACACCGGGGAGCTGTTTTTT. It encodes CASSRVNTGELFF.

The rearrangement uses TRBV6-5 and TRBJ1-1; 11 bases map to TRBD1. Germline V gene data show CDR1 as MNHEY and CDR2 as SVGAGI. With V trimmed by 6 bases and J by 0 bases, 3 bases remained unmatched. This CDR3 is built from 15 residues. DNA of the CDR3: TGTGCCAGCAGGCGGACAGGGGGCATGAACACTGAAGCTTTCTTT. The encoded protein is CASRRTGGMNTEAFF.

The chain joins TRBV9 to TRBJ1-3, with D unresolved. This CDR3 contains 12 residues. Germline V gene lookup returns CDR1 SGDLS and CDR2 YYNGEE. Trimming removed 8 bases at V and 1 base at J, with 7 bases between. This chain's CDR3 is CARRVSGNTIYF. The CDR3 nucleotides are TGTGCCAGAAGGGTATCTGGAAACACCATATATTTT.

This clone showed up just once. The CDR3 DNA follows: TGCGCCAGCAGCTCGGACTCGGGGCGAGATGAAAAACTGTTTTTT. The encoded protein is CASSSDSGRDEKLFF. The rearrangement joins TRBV5-1 to TRBJ1-4; a weak D match, TRBD1 (5 bases). CDR1 and CDR2 (germline): SGHRS, YFSETQ. The CDR3 length is 15 residues. V was cut by 3 bases and J by 6 bases, with 15 bases left in between.

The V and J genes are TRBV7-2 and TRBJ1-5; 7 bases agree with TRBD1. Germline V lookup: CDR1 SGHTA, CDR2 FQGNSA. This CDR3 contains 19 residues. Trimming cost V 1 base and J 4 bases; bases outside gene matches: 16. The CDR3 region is CASSLGDPREPGGNQPQHF. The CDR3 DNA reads TGTGCCAGCAGCTTAGGGGACCCGAGGGAACCAGGGGGGAATCAGCCCCAGCATTTT.

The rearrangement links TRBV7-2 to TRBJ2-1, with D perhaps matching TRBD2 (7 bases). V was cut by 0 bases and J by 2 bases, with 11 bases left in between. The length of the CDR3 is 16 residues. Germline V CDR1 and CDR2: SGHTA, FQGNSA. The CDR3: CASSLAGGLTYNEQFF. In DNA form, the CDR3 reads TGTGCCAGCAGCTTAGCCGGGGGGCTTACCTACAATGAGCAGTTCTTC.

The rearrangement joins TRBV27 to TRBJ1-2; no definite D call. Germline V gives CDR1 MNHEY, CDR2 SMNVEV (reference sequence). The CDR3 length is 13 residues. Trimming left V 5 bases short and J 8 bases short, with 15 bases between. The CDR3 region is CASSPHTRRGYTF. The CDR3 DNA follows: TGTGCCAGCAGTCCCCATACTCGTAGGGGCTACACCTTC.

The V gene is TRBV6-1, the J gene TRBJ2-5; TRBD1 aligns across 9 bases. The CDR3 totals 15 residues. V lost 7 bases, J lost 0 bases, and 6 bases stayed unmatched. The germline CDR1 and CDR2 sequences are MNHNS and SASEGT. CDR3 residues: CASTDRGAYQETQYF. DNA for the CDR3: TGTGCCAGCACAGACAGGGGGGCTTACCAAGAGACCCAGTACTTC.

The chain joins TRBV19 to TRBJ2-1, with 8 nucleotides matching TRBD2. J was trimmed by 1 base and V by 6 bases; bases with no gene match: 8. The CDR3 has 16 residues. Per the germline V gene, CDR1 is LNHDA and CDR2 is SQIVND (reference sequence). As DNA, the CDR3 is TGTGCCAGTAGCCGACGTAGCGGGACATCCTACAATGAGCAGTTCTTC. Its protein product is CASSRRSGTSYNEQFF.